The clone carrying this T cell receptor beta chain has just a few counts. The antigen remains unidentified. Measured with immunoSEQ multiplex PCR; TCRdb has only the in-frame clones, and not every one. The sample holds about 54,000 clones, about 73% seen once. This entry belongs to a study of memory CD4+ T cells and cytomegalovirus serostatus. The sort gate was single viable CD3+CD4+CD8-CD45RO+ cells for memory CD4+ T cells. Germline trimming cut 6 bases from V and 6 bases from J; bases unmatched to any gene: 8. Germline assignment: CDR1 MNHEY and CDR2 SVGAGI. CDR3 length: 15 residues. Notes on the study in general: CMV serostatus prediction reached median AUC approximately 0.95, or 0.91 with US-trained model.

This rearrangement joins TRBV6-5 to TRBJ2-2, with 9 bases that match TRBD1. The receptor's source is an adult in good health and CMV-seropositive. The sample consisted of memory CD4+ T cells from blood. The CDR3: CASRPGQGASGELFF. CDR3 DNA sequence: TGTGCCAGCAGACCGGGACAGGGTGCCTCCGGGGAGCTGTTTTTT.